Listed here are 5 T cell receptor beta chains from one sample, sequenced in a study of blood T cell repertoires in COVID-19 (TCRdb year 2020). To prepare the library, the immunoSEQ multiplex PCR assay was applied. The table was pulled from immuneACCESS by TCRdb, which kept in-frame rearrangements only. Such tables lose some clones; where checked, under half of the loss comes from unresolved V genes, and the rest has no known cause. This sample gives about 350,000 clones in total; approximately 90% of them show up just once. The leading ten clones occupy 3.9% of the sample. The specimen was peripheral blood. All receptors derive from a woman aged 55-70 years with COVID-19, enrolled during active disease.

CDR3 DNA sequence: TGTGCCAGCAGTGAGTCCGGACTAGGCTATGGCTACACCTTC. Its protein is CASSESGLGYGYTF. This chain uses TRBV6-1 with TRBJ1-2; D gene unclear. V was trimmed by 3 bases and J by 4 bases, leaving 12 bases between them. This CDR3 comprises 14 residues. CDR1 is MNHNS and CDR2 is SASEGT in the germline V gene.

The chain is built from TRBV3-1 (or the pseudogene TRBV3-2) and TRBJ2-5; D gene uncertain. This CDR3 contains 12 residues. Per germline, CDR1 LGHDT and CDR2 YNNKEL (reference sequence). Trimming removed 1 base from V and 8 bases from J, with 8 bases in between. The CDR3 here is CASSQGEATQYF. CDR3 DNA sequence: TGTGCCAGCAGCCAAGGAGAGGCTACCCAGTACTTC.

CDR3: CASSLGSIQAANYGYTF. The CDR3 nucleotides are TGTGCCAGCAGCTTAGGGAGCATACAGGCAGCTAACTATGGCTACACCTTC. The rearrangement links TRBV7-9 to TRBJ1-2, with a weak D call TRBD1 (5 bases). V was trimmed by 1 base and J by 0 bases, leaving 15 bases between them. This CDR3 region has 17 residues. Germline-derived CDR1 and CDR2 are SEHNR and FQNEAQ (reference sequence).

This chain uses TRBV28 with TRBJ1-2, with a weak D call TRBD1 (5 bases). Trimming left V 3 bases short and J 4 bases short, with 12 bases between. Looked up from germline, CDR1 is MDHEN and CDR2 is SYDVKM. CDR3 length: 14 amino acids. In nucleotides, the CDR3 is TGTGCCAGCAGTTTGGGGGGGGGTAGCTATGGCTACACCTTC. Residues: CASSLGGGSYGYTF.

This clone occurred once. The chain links TRBV11-2 to TRBJ1-6; D unclear. The CDR3 has 15 amino acids. The germline gives CDR1 SGHAT, CDR2 FQNNGV. The germline V and J ends were trimmed by 4 bases and 13 bases, with 20 bases remaining between them. CDR3 region: CASSSRQSGFGPLHF. The CDR3 DNA is TGTGCCAGCAGCTCCCGGCAGAGCGGATTTGGGCCCCTCCACTTT.